This T cell receptor beta chain was sequenced during a study of cytomegalovirus exposure and HLA in healthy donors. V lost 4 bases and J lost 8; bases outside the gene matches: 9. Germline V gene lookup returns CDR1 SGHRS and CDR2 YFSETQ. The CDR3 loop spans 15 amino acids. Vbeta (60) and Jbeta (13) primers were used in the PCR. Data came from immunoSEQ multiplex PCR; TCRdb stores just in-frame clones and leaves some out. Seen here are about 140,000 clones, roughly 77% observed once, and the top ten hold 4.8%. The chain recombines TRBV5-1 with TRBJ2-1; TRBD2 matches 10 bases. Source material: PBMCs. The origin of this receptor is a young man in good health. The CDR3 sequence: CASSTSGKMADEQFF. Written as DNA, the CDR3 is TGCGCCAGCAGCACTAGCGGGAAGATGGCAGATGAGCAGTTCTTC.